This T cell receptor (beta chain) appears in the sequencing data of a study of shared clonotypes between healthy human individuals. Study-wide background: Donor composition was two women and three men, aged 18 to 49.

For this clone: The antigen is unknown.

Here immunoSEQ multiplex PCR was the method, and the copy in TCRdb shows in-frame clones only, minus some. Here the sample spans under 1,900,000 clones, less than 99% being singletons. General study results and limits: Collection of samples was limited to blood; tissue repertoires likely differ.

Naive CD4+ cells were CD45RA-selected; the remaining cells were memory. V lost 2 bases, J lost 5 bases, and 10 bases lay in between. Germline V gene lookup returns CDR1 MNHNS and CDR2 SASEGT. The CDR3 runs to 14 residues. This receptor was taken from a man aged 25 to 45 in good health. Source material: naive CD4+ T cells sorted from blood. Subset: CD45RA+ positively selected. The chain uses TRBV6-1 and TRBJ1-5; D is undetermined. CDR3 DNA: TGTGCCAGCAGTGAACGTCCGGGAGATCAGCCCCAGCATTTT. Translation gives CASSERPGDQPQHF.